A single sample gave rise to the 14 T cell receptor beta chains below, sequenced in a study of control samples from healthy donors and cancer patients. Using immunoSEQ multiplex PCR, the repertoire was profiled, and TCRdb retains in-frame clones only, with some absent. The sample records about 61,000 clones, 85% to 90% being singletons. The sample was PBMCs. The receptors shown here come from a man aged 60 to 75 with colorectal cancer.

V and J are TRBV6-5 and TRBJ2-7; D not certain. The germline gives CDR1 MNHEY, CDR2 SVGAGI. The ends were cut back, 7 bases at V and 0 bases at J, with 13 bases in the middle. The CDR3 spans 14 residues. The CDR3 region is CASNPRAVSYEQYF. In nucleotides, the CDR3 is TGTGCCAGCAACCCCCGGGCGGTCTCCTACGAGCAGTACTTC.

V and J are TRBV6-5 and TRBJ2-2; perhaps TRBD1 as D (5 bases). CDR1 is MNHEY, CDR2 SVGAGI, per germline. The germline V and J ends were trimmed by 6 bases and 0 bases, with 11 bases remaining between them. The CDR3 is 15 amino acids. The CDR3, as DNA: TGTGCCAGCAGGTGGGGCAGGGCGAACACCGGGGAGCTGTTTTTT. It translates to CASRWGRANTGELFF.

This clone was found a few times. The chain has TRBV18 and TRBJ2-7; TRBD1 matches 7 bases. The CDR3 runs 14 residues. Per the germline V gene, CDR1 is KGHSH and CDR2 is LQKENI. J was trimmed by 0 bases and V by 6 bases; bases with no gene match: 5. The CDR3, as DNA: TGTGCCAGCTCCGGACAGGCGGACTCCTACGAGCAGTACTTC. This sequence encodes CASSGQADSYEQYF.

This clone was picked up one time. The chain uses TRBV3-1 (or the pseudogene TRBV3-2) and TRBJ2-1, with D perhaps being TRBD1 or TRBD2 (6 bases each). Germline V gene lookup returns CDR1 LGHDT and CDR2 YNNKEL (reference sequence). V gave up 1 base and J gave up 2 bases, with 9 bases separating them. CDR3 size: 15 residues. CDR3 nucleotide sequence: TGTGCCAGCAGCCAAGCGGGGGCCCCCTACAATGAGCAGTTCTTC. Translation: CASSQAGAPYNEQFF.

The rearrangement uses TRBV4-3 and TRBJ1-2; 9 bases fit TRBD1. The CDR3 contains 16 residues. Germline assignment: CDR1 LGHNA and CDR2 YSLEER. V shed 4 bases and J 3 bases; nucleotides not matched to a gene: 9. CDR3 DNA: TGCGCCAGCAGCCTCACAGGGGGCGAATCCTACTATGGCTACACCTTC. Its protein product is CASSLTGGESYYGYTF.

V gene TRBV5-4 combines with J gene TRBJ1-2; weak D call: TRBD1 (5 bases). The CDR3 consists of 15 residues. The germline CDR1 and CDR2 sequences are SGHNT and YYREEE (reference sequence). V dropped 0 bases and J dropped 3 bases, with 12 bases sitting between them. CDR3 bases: TGTGCCAGCAGCTTGGGTACAGGACAAGACTATGGCTACACCTTC. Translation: CASSLGTGQDYGYTF.

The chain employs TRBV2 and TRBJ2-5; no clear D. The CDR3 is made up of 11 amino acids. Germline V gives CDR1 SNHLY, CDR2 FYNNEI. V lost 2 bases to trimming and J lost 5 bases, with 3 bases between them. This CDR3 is CASSERETQYF. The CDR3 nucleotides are TGTGCCAGCAGTGAAAGGGAGACCCAGTACTTC.

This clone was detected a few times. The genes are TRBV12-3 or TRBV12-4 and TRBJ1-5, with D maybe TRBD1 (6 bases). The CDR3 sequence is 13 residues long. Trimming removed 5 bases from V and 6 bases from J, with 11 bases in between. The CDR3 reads CASSRGTLQPQHF. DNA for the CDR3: TGTGCCAGCAGTAGGGGGACACTTCAGCCCCAGCATTTT.

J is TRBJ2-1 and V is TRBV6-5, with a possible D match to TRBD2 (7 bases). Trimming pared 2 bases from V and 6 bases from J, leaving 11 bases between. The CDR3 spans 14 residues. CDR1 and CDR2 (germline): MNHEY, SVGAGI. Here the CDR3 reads CASSYGGASNEQFF. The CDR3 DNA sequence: TGTGCCAGCAGTTACGGGGGGGCCTCCAATGAGCAGTTCTTC.

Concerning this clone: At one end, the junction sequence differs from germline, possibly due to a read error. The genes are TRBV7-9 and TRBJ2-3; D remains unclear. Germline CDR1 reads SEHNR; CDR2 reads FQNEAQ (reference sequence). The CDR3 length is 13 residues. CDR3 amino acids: CASSSESTDTQYF. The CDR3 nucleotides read TGTGCCAGCAGCAGTGAGAGCACGGATACGCAGTATTTT. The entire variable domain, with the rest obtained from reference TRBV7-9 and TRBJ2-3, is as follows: DTGVSQNPRHKITKRGQNVTFRCDPISEHNRLYWYRQTLGQGPEFLTYFQNEAQLEKSRLLSDRFSAERPKGSFSTLEIQRTEQGDSAMYLCASSSESTDTQYFGPGTRLTVL.

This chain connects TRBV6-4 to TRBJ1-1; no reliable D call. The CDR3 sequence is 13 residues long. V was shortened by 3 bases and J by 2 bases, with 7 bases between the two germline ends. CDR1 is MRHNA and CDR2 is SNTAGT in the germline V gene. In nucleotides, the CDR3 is TGTGCCAGCAGTGAAATGGGAAACACTGAAGCTTTCTTT. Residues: CASSEMGNTEAFF.

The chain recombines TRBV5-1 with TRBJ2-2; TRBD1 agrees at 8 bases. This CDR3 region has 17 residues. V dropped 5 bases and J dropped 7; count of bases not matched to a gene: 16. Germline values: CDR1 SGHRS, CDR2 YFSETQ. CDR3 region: CASSFFSGQAVGGELFF. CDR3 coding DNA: TGCGCCAGCAGTTTTTTTTCGGGACAGGCGGTAGGCGGGGAGCTGTTTTTT.

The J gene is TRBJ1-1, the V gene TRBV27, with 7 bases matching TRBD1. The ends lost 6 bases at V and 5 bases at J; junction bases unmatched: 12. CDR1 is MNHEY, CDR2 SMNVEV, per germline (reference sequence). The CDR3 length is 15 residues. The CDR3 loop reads CASRLEGALSTEAFF. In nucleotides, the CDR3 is TGTGCCAGCAGGCTAGAGGGGGCTTTGAGTACTGAAGCTTTCTTT.

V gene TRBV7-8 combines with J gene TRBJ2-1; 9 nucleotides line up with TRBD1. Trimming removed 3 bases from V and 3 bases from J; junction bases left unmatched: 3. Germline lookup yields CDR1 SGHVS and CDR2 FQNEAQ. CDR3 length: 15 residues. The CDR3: CASSFGTGIYNEQFF. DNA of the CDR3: TGTGCCAGCAGCTTCGGGACAGGGATCTACAATGAGCAGTTCTTC.